This entry lists 20 T cell receptor beta chains sequenced from one sample in a study of T-cell memory formation after mild COVID-19. Each CDR3 protein is one row after TCRdb ran MiXCR on the 5' RACE reads. The sample consists of under 300,000 distinct CDR3 sequences, over 9% of them appearing once. Sequencing was done on a sample of PBMCs or a T cell subset sorted from them (not recorded which). The source is a man between 18 and 29 years old who had mild COVID-19 (a few samples of this study predate the infection). Cell type and time point are not known.

The rearrangement uses TRBV20-1 and TRBJ2-3; D may be TRBD1 or TRBD2 (5 bases each). The V gene's germline CDR1 is DFQATT and CDR2 SNEGSKA (reference sequence). The CDR3 sequence is 14 residues long. Trimming took 3 bases from V and 0 from J, leaving 10 bases between them. The CDR3 sequence: CSASFGASTDTQYF. CDR3 DNA: TGCAGTGCTAGCTTCGGGGCTAGCACAGATACGCAGTATTTT.

The chain is built from TRBV6-5 and TRBJ1-3; no reliable D call. The V end lost 4 bases, the J end lost 0 bases, and 7 bases lay between the germline ends. CDR1 MNHEY and CDR2 SVGAGI come from the germline V gene. This CDR3 spans 14 amino acids. CDR3 amino acids: CASSLRASGNTIYF. The DNA for the CDR3 is TGTGCCAGCAGTTTGAGGGCCTCTGGAAACACCATATATTTT.

Here the CDR3 reads CASSLAQSEETQYF. CDR3 DNA: TGTGCCAGCAGCTTAGCACAGTCGGAAGAGACCCAGTACTTC. V and J are TRBV7-9 and TRBJ2-5; D not resolved. Between the trimmed V and J ends, which lost 0 bases and 3 bases, there was a span of 8 bases. The CDR3 runs to 14 residues. The germline V gene has CDR1 SEHNR and CDR2 FQNEAQ (reference sequence).

There are a few counts of this clonotype. The CDR3 DNA follows: TGTGCCAGCAGCGCGGGACAGACCTTCTCCTACAATGAGCAGTTCTTC. Residues: CASSAGQTFSYNEQFF. The chain carries TRBV7-9 and TRBJ2-1; TRBD1 is a possible D gene (7 bases). Germline V gives CDR1 SEHNR, CDR2 FQNEAQ (reference sequence). The CDR3 loop spans 16 amino acids. V was clipped by 5 bases and J by 0 bases, with 14 bases between them.

This chain uses TRBV5-8 with TRBJ2-2, with D perhaps given as TRBD1 or TRBD2 (5 bases each). CDR1 SGHTS and CDR2 YDEGEE come from the germline V gene. Trimming removed 5 bases at V and 1 base at J, with 21 bases between. This CDR3 contains 18 residues. The CDR3 region has the DNA TGTGCCAGCAGTCCCTCATCTCCGGGACGGATGAACACCGGGGAGCTGTTTTTT. Its translation is CASSPSSPGRMNTGELFF.

CDR3 residues: CASSLRTDEKLFF. In DNA, the CDR3 is TGTGCCAGCAGCTTACGGACAGACGAAAAACTGTTTTTT. The J gene is TRBJ1-4, the V gene TRBV7-2, with D possibly TRBD1 on 6 matching bases. V gave up 2 bases and J gave up 8 bases, with 9 bases separating them. The CDR3 runs to 13 residues. CDR1 is SGHTA, CDR2 FQGNSA, per germline.

This clonotype was seen a handful of times. The V call is TRBV7-9, the J call TRBJ1-1, with D unclear. V gave up 4 bases and J gave up 5 bases, with 17 bases separating them. Germline CDR1 SEHNR, CDR2 FQNEAQ (reference sequence). The CDR3 contains 15 residues. The CDR3 region is CASSSLIGPDTEAFF. In DNA form, the CDR3 reads TGTGCCAGCAGCTCCTTAATTGGGCCGGATACTGAAGCTTTCTTT.

The CDR3 bases are TGTGCCAGCAGTCAGGCAGGGGTCTTCAATGAGCAGTTCTTC. Amino acid sequence: CASSQAGVFNEQFF. The J gene is TRBJ2-1, the V gene TRBV6-2 or TRBV6-3; perhaps TRBD1 as D (6 bases). Trimming removed 5 bases at V and 6 bases at J, with 14 bases between. Germline V gene sequence: CDR1 MNHEY, CDR2 SVGEGT. The CDR3 sequence is 14 residues long.

This clonotype has just a few counts. The chain combines TRBV10-3 with TRBJ1-4; possible D gene TRBD1, 5 bases. V was pared by 3 bases and J by 0 bases, with 5 bases between. The germline CDR1 and CDR2 sequences are ENHRY and SYGVKD. The CDR3 extends over 14 amino acids. In nucleotides, the CDR3 is TGTGCCATCAGTGACAGGGCAACTAATGAAAAACTGTTTTTT. This translates into CAISDRATNEKLFF.

In its sample, this clonotype was seen many times. The rearrangement links TRBV6-6 to TRBJ1-2; 10 bases agree with TRBD1. Germline CDR1 is MNHNY and CDR2 is SVGAGI (reference sequence). Trimming took 8 bases from V and 7 from J; bases not matched to a gene: 16. This CDR3 spans 16 amino acids. This CDR3 is CASSRQTGTGVRGYTF. CDR3 DNA sequence: TGTGCCAGCTCAAGGCAAACCGGGACAGGGGTGCGTGGCTACACCTTC.

V gene TRBV7-9 combines with J gene TRBJ2-5, with 9 bases fitting TRBD1. This CDR3 has 15 amino acids. CDR1 is SEHNR and CDR2 is FQNEAQ in the germline V gene (reference sequence). V lost 3 bases, J lost 1 base, and 3 bases stayed unmatched. CDR3 DNA: TGTGCCAGCAGCTTCGGGACAGGGAGCCAAGAGACCCAGTACTTC. It encodes CASSFGTGSQETQYF.

The V gene is TRBV13, the J gene TRBJ1-1; unclear D gene. The germline V and J ends were trimmed by 6 bases and 1 base, with 9 bases remaining between them. The CDR3 has 13 residues. CDR1 and CDR2 from the germline V gene are PRHDT and FYEKMQ (reference sequence). The chain's CDR3 is CASSWQRNTEAFF. The CDR3 nucleotides are TGTGCCAGCAGTTGGCAACGGAACACTGAAGCTTTCTTT.

This clonotype was detected only a few times. The chain recombines TRBV19 with TRBJ2-1, with TRBD2 identical over 10 bases. The CDR3 has 13 amino acids. Trimming took 3 bases from V and 9 from J; bases not matched to a gene: 2. Germline CDR1 LNHDA, CDR2 SQIVND (reference sequence). The CDR3 is CASSITSGTEQFF. The CDR3 nucleotides are TGTGCCAGTAGTATTACTAGCGGGACTGAGCAGTTCTTC. Full variable domain (outside the CDR3, taken from reference TRBV19 and TRBJ2-1): DGGITQSPKYLFRKEGQNVTLSCEQNLNHDAMYWYRQDPGQGLRLIYYSQIVNDFQKGDIAEGYSVSREKKESFPLTVTSAQKNPTAFYLCASSITSGTEQFFGPGTRLTVL.

This clonotype was counted a few times. This chain uses TRBV4-1 with TRBJ2-2, with 11 bases matching TRBD2. Germline values: CDR1 MGHRA, CDR2 YSYEKL. The CDR3 sequence is 15 residues long. V was pared by 4 bases and J by 4 bases, with 2 bases of the junction left unmatched. The CDR3 sequence: CASSLSGGATGELFF. In DNA, the CDR3 is TGCGCCAGCAGCCTTAGCGGGGGGGCCACCGGGGAGCTGTTTTTT.

In this sample, this clonotype turned up a few times. The rearrangement uses TRBV6-5 and TRBJ2-2, with D unresolved. The CDR3 runs 15 residues. The V end lost 7 bases, the J end lost 1 base, and 13 bases lay between the germline ends. Germline CDR1 reads MNHEY; CDR2 reads SVGAGI. CDR3 bases: TGTGCCAGCATGCCATGGGGTGAGAACACCGGGGAGCTGTTTTTT. It encodes CASMPWGENTGELFF.

This clonotype has at least ten counts. The chain employs TRBV12-3 or TRBV12-4 and TRBJ2-5; perhaps D is TRBD1 or TRBD2 (5 bases each). The CDR3 runs to 14 residues. V was trimmed by 6 bases and J by 7 bases, leaving 18 bases between them. The CDR3 reads CASRTTGTLVTQYF. CDR3 DNA sequence: TGTGCCAGCAGAACCACCGGGACCCTAGTGACCCAGTACTTC.

The DNA of the CDR3 is TGTGCCAGCAGTCCTGCGGGAAATCAGCCCCAGCATTTT. Translated, it gives CASSPAGNQPQHF. The chain uses TRBV4-2 and TRBJ1-5; D unclear. The germline V and J ends were trimmed by 6 bases and 4 bases, with 10 bases remaining between them. From germline, CDR1 is LGHNA and CDR2 YNFKEQ. The CDR3 covers 13 residues.

This clonotype came up a few times. The gene calls are TRBV20-1 and TRBJ1-5; D gene ambiguous. CDR1 and CDR2 from the germline V gene are DFQATT and SNEGSKA (reference sequence). V gave up 3 bases and J gave up 3 bases, with 9 bases separating them. The CDR3 runs 13 residues. DNA of the CDR3: TGCAGTGCTAGTCAGGAGATCAATCAGCCCCAGCATTTT. As protein: CSASQEINQPQHF.

The chain has TRBV19 and TRBJ1-5; the D is unclear. Germline loops: CDR1 LNHDA, CDR2 SQIVND (reference sequence). This CDR3 contains 13 residues. V was cut by 3 bases and J by 6 bases, with 9 bases left in between. The CDR3 nucleotides read TGTGCCAGTAGTATCGCGCTAGTTCAGCCCCAGCATTTT. Its protein is CASSIALVQPQHF.

This clonotype was observed a few times. The rearrangement joins TRBV20-1 to TRBJ2-1; a weak D match, TRBD2 (6 bases). CDR1 DFQATT and CDR2 SNEGSKA come from the germline V gene (reference sequence). V was cut by 6 bases and J by 1 base, with 16 bases left in between. This CDR3 has 15 amino acids. The CDR3 coding sequence is TGCAGTGCCGGGGATTCCGGACTATCCTACAATGAGCAGTTCTTC. Its translation is CSAGDSGLSYNEQFF.